The T cell receptor (beta chain) under discussion was sequenced for a study of CXCR3-negative and CXCR3-positive naive CD8 T cells. General study results and limits: Hydrophobicity of TRB CDR3s was greater in CXCR3-positive naive cells than in CXCR3-negative naive cells.

TRB cDNA was prepared as libraries by UMI-labeled 5' RACE. Each CDR3 protein gets one entry in TCRdb, which reprocessed the 5' RACE reads and gives no DNA. This table holds about 120,000 distinct CDR3 sequences. A note on this clonotype: No antigen is known for it.

In triplicate, each CD8+ T cell subset was sorted at 250,000 to 350,000 cells per replicate. Naive CD8+ T cells had a CD45RO-CCR7+CD27+CD95- phenotype. Germline V CDR1 and CDR2: SQVTM, ANQGSEA. The CDR3 has 12 amino acids. This TCR derives from a human donor in good health. Some clones in this sample may be carry-over from other donors' samples. Input material: naive CXCR3+ CD8+ T cells from blood. The subset here: CD45RO-CCR7+CD27+CD95- naive CD8+ T cells expressing CXCR3 (TNR3+). V and J are TRBV29-1 and TRBJ1-2; TCRdb's D call, TRBD1, is unchecked because there is no DNA. The CDR3 protein is CSVKTGYYGYTF. Combining the CDR3 with reference TRBV29-1 and TRBJ1-2 gives the whole variable domain SAVISQKPSRDICQRGTSLTIQCQVDSQVTMMFWYRQQPGQSLTLIATANQGSEATYESGFVIDKFPISRPNLTFSTLTVSNMSPEDSSIYLCSVKTGYYGYTFGSGTRLTVV.